The 31 T cell receptor beta chains listed next were all sequenced from one sample in a study of cytomegalovirus exposure and HLA in healthy donors. 60 Vbeta and 13 Jbeta primers were used in PCR. This table comes from immunoSEQ multiplex PCR, and its TCRdb copy is limited to in-frame clones, with some not included. The sample lists 150,000 to 200,000 clones; 82% were seen once. The source material was PBMCs. The receptors originated from a man aged 35 to 55 in good health and CMV-seronegative.

The chain has TRBV4-1 and TRBJ1-5, with D perhaps TRBD1 (5 bases). This CDR3 region has 16 residues. CDR1 and CDR2 from the germline V gene are MGHRA and YSYEKL. Trimming pared 0 bases from V and 2 bases from J, leaving 11 bases between. This CDR3 is CASSQEKGTGNQPQHF. The DNA for the CDR3 is TGCGCCAGCAGCCAAGAGAAGGGGACTGGCAATCAGCCCCAGCATTTT.

The rearrangement links TRBV28 to TRBJ2-3; 14 bases agree with TRBD2. CDR3 length: 19 residues. After removal of 7 bases from V and 0 bases from J, the junction contained 12 bases not matched to a gene. Germline V lookup: CDR1 MDHEN, CDR2 SYDVKM. CDR3 loop: CASTHGWTSGRRSTDTQYF. DNA for the CDR3: TGTGCCAGCACCCACGGGTGGACTAGCGGGAGGCGGAGCACAGATACGCAGTATTTT.

This clone occurred a few times. CDR3 sequence: CASRRAGGEQYF. CDR3 nucleotide sequence: TGTGCCAGCAGGAGGGCCGGCGGGGAGCAGTACTTC. This chain links TRBV5-5 with TRBJ2-7; the D gene is possibly TRBD2 (5 bases). The V gene's germline CDR1 is SGHKS and CDR2 YYEKEE (reference sequence). The CDR3 extends over 12 amino acids. With 5 bases removed from V and 7 bases from J, the gap between germline ends came to 13 bases.

J is TRBJ2-7 and V is TRBV10-3, with TRBD2 matching over 10 bases. After removal of 4 bases from V and 6 bases from J, the junction contained 12 bases not matched to a gene. CDR3 length equals 16 residues. Germline loops: CDR1 ENHRY, CDR2 SYGVKD. For the CDR3, the DNA is TGTGCCATCAGTGGGACAGTACTAGCGGGAAAAGGCGAGCAGTACTTC. Protein product: CAISGTVLAGKGEQYF.

This clone was detected only a few times. The chain has TRBV5-1 and TRBJ2-1, with D uncertain. Trimming removed 4 bases from V and 0 bases from J, with 8 bases in between. The CDR3 is 14 residues long. Germline V lookup: CDR1 SGHRS, CDR2 YFSETQ. CDR3: CASSLLSSYNEQFF. The CDR3 nucleotides read TGCGCCAGCAGCCTATTGAGCTCCTACAATGAGCAGTTCTTC.

The chain joins TRBV7-2 to TRBJ2-2, with 7 bases matching TRBD2. J lost 4 bases, V lost 0 bases, and 2 bases had no gene match. The length of the CDR3 is 15 residues. The germline V gene has CDR1 SGHTA and CDR2 FQGNSA. CDR3 DNA: TGTGCCAGCAGCTTAGCGAGGGAGGGCACCGGGGAGCTGTTTTTT. It specifies CASSLAREGTGELFF.

This clone was detected a few times. V gene TRBV7-2 combines with J gene TRBJ2-3, with 7 bases that match TRBD2. The CDR3 is 15 amino acids. V trimming: 2 bases; J trimming: 0 bases; junction bases outside the gene matches: 2. Germline CDR1 is SGHTA and CDR2 is FQGNSA. The CDR3 region is CASSLLGGSTDTQYF. The CDR3 DNA sequence: TGTGCCAGCAGCTTATTGGGGGGGAGCACAGATACGCAGTATTTT.

This sequence joins TRBV6-6 and TRBJ2-1, with 7 bases aligning to TRBD2. V lost 2 bases to trimming and J lost 5 bases; unmatched junction nucleotides: 6. CDR1 and CDR2 from the germline V gene are MNHNY and SVGAGI (reference sequence). This CDR3 has 15 amino acids. DNA for the CDR3: TGTGCCAGCAGTTACAGGGACTATCGGAACAATGAGCAGTTCTTC. Translation gives CASSYRDYRNNEQFF.

The J gene is TRBJ2-5, the V gene TRBV12-1; the D call of TRBD1 is as the table states it, not checked on the DNA. TRBV12-1 is reported as a pseudogene. The length of the CDR3 is 15 residues. CDR3 sequence: CASSATVERRETQYF. CDR3 coding DNA: TGTGCCAGCAGCGCGACAGTAGAAAGACGGGAGACCCAGTACTTC.

This chain joins TRBV29-1 and TRBJ2-3; unclear D gene. The CDR3 is 10 residues long. V gave up 6 bases and J gave up 2 bases, with 3 bases separating them. CDR1 SQVTM and CDR2 ANQGSEA come from the germline V gene. This CDR3 reads CSVLTDTQYF. The CDR3 coding sequence is TGCAGCGTACTCACAGATACGCAGTATTTT.

The chain's CDR3 is CASSLRDTASYEQYF. The CDR3 nucleotides read TGTGCCAGCTCTCTCCGGGACACGGCGTCCTACGAGCAGTACTTC. V gene TRBV18 combines with J gene TRBJ2-7; tentatively, D is TRBD1 (6 bases). V lost 6 bases and J 1 base, leaving 16 bases between the germline ends. Germline V lookup: CDR1 KGHSH, CDR2 LQKENI. The CDR3 has 15 amino acids.

The J gene is TRBJ1-2, the V gene TRBV29-1; TRBD1 is a possible D gene (5 bases). This CDR3 region has 17 residues. Trimming took off 6 bases at V and 6 bases at J, with 29 bases between the two ends. Germline CDR1 reads SQVTM; CDR2 reads ANQGSEA. The CDR3 DNA is TGCAGCGTACCCCGGACGGCGATGGTGGGGGGTAAAGATGGCTACACCTTC. This encodes CSVPRTAMVGGKDGYTF.

The rearrangement links TRBV30 to TRBJ1-5; D possibly corresponds to TRBD1 (6 bases). Trimming pared 2 bases from V and 4 bases from J, leaving 21 bases between. CDR1 and CDR2 (germline): GTSNPN, SVGIG (reference sequence). The CDR3 extends over 17 amino acids. CDR3: CAWSLRRWDTSNQPQHF. CDR3 nucleotide sequence: TGTGCCTGGAGTCTCCGCCGGTGGGACACATCTAATCAGCCCCAGCATTTT.

The genes are TRBV5-5 and TRBJ1-2; 9 positions agree with TRBD1. Trimming cost V 0 bases and J 12 bases; bases outside gene matches: 9. From germline, CDR1 is SGHKS and CDR2 YYEKEE (reference sequence). The CDR3 runs 14 residues. This CDR3 is CASSLEGGTGRDTF. The CDR3 DNA is TGTGCCAGCAGCTTGGAGGGAGGGACAGGGCGAGACACCTTC. The variable domain in full, with the rest retrieved from reference TRBV5-5 and TRBJ1-2, is DAGVTQSPTHLIKTRGQQVTLRCSPISGHKSVSWYQQVLGQGPQFIFQYYEKEERGRGNFPDRFSARQFPNYSSELNVNALLLGDSALYLCASSLEGGTGRDTFGSGTRLTVV.

The chain employs TRBV28 and TRBJ2-4, with 14 bases aligning to TRBD2. The CDR3 length is 18 residues. Germline V gene lookup returns CDR1 MDHEN and CDR2 SYDVKM. Losses at the gene ends were 6 bases for V and 0 bases for J; bases not matched to a gene: 7. This chain's CDR3 is CASSQTSGRALAKNIQYF. CDR3 DNA: TGTGCCAGCAGCCAGACTAGCGGGAGGGCTTTAGCCAAAAACATTCAGTACTTC.

The chain recombines TRBV19 with TRBJ2-1; possibly TRBD1 for D (5 bases). Trimming pared 3 bases from V and 0 bases from J, leaving 12 bases between. CDR3 length: 16 amino acids. Germline loops: CDR1 LNHDA, CDR2 SQIVND (reference sequence). The CDR3 nucleotides read TGTGCCAGTAGTATTGTGGGGCCACACTCCTACAATGAGCAGTTCTTC. It encodes CASSIVGPHSYNEQFF.

This clone turned up a few times. The chain joins TRBV6-5 to TRBJ1-2; D not certain. CDR3 length equals 16 residues. Trimming shortened V by 0 bases and J by 7 bases, and 18 bases separated the two germline ends. The V gene's germline CDR1 is MNHEY and CDR2 SVGAGI. The CDR3 reads CASSYSNEAGYFGYTF. In DNA, the CDR3 is TGTGCCAGCAGTTACTCGAATGAAGCGGGATACTTTGGCTACACCTTC.

V and J are TRBV5-1 and TRBJ2-2, with 9 positions matching TRBD1. The germline CDR1 and CDR2 sequences are SGHRS and YFSETQ. There are 15 residues in the CDR3. V gave up 2 bases and J gave up 7 bases; unmatched junction bases: 6. The CDR3 loop is CASSFRDRVVGELFF. Written as DNA, the CDR3 is TGCGCCAGCAGCTTCCGGGACAGGGTAGTCGGGGAGCTGTTTTTT.

This sequence joins TRBV6-1 and TRBJ2-5, with TRBD1 matching over 8 bases. V lost 6 bases, J lost 2 bases, and 8 bases stayed unmatched. The germline CDR1 and CDR2 sequences are MNHNS and SASEGT. The CDR3 runs to 15 residues. The CDR3 loop reads CASRGPQGAQETQYF. CDR3 nucleotide sequence: TGTGCCAGCAGGGGACCGCAGGGGGCACAAGAGACCCAGTACTTC.

The V call is TRBV15, the J call TRBJ1-5; D unclear. This CDR3 contains 15 residues. V lost 6 bases to trimming and J lost 0 bases, with 12 bases between them. The V gene's germline CDR1 is LNHNV and CDR2 YYDKDF (reference sequence). As DNA, the CDR3 is TGTGCCACCAGGGGAGGCTTTGGTAGCAATCAGCCCCAGCATTTT. It yields the protein CATRGGFGSNQPQHF.

The gene calls are TRBV29-1 and TRBJ2-4; possibly TRBD2 for D (5 bases). Germline V lookup: CDR1 SQVTM, CDR2 ANQGSEA. Deletions cut 6 bases from V and 6 bases from J, with 18 bases between. The CDR3 is 14 residues long. In nucleotides, the CDR3 is TGCAGCGTCCAGGACCTTAGAGAGGGAAACATTCAGTACTTC. It yields the protein CSVQDLREGNIQYF.

The chain employs TRBV6-5 and TRBJ2-7; 10 bases are shared with TRBD1. V lost 4 bases and J lost 3; bases outside the gene matches: 3. The CDR3 contains 14 residues. CDR1 and CDR2 from the germline V gene are MNHEY and SVGAGI. CDR3 protein: CASSWGQGIYEQYF. In nucleotides, the CDR3 is TGTGCCAGCAGTTGGGGACAGGGGATCTACGAGCAGTACTTC.

The CDR3 reads CASSEFTGTNEQYF. DNA for the CDR3: TGTGCCAGCAGTGAATTCACAGGGACCAACGAGCAGTACTTC. This sequence joins TRBV25-1 and TRBJ2-7, with D tentatively TRBD1 (6 bases). The CDR3 totals 14 residues. The ends were cut back, 1 base at V and 5 bases at J, with 12 bases in the middle. Germline loops: CDR1 MGHDK, CDR2 SYGVNS.

This sequence joins TRBV2 and TRBJ2-7; 7 nucleotides line up with TRBD1. The germline CDR1 and CDR2 sequences are SNHLY and FYNNEI. V was pared by 5 bases and J by 4 bases, with 5 bases of the junction left unmatched. CDR3 length: 13 residues. The CDR3 nucleotides are TGTGCCAGCAGTAAGGACAGGACATACGAGCAGTACTTC. Translation gives CASSKDRTYEQYF.

The rearrangement joins TRBV5-1 to TRBJ1-5; D is ambiguous. Germline V gives CDR1 SGHRS, CDR2 YFSETQ. There are 15 residues in the CDR3. V shed 4 bases and J shed 2 bases, with 13 bases lying between them. This CDR3 is CASSPGLVGNQPQHF. In DNA, the CDR3 is TGCGCCAGCAGCCCAGGTCTCGTGGGCAATCAGCCCCAGCATTTT.

This rearrangement joins TRBV4-1 to TRBJ2-7, with a tentative D call TRBD2 (5 bases). Germline lookup yields CDR1 MGHRA and CDR2 YSYEKL. Deletions cut 10 bases from V and 3 bases from J, with 19 bases between. The length of the CDR3 is 14 residues. The CDR3 DNA follows: TGCGCCACCAGTGCCTCAACTAGAATCTACGAGCAGTACTTC. Its protein product is CATSASTRIYEQYF.

The CDR3 spells CASSFPTQGRSYNEQFF. CDR3 coding DNA: TGTGCCAGCAGTTTCCCCACTCAAGGGAGATCCTACAATGAGCAGTTCTTC. V and J are TRBV28 and TRBJ2-1, with a weak D call TRBD2 (5 bases). Trimming took off 3 bases at V and 1 base at J, with 16 bases between the two ends. This CDR3 contains 17 residues. Germline V gene sequence: CDR1 MDHEN, CDR2 SYDVKM.

This clone occurred once. The genes are TRBV28 and TRBJ2-5; TRBD1 matches at 9 bases. The CDR3 has 15 residues. Trimming at V came to 11 bases and at J to 4 bases, leaving 14 bases not matched to a gene. Germline V CDR1 and CDR2: MDHEN, SYDVKM. The CDR3 coding sequence is TGTGCCGGCTCTTTTGGACAGGGGATCAGAGAGACCCAGTACTTC. Protein product: CAGSFGQGIRETQYF.

The gene calls are TRBV6-1 and TRBJ2-7, with 7 bases that match TRBD1. Trimming cost V 8 bases and J 4 bases; bases outside gene matches: 11. There are 14 residues in the CDR3. The V gene's germline CDR1 is MNHNS and CDR2 SASEGT. In DNA, the CDR3 is TGTGCCAGCCTTCGACAGGGACCCCTTTACGAGCAGTACTTC. Protein product: CASLRQGPLYEQYF.

This chain links TRBV7-9 with TRBJ2-6, with D perhaps matching TRBD1 (6 bases). The V end lost 7 bases, the J end lost 0 bases, and 16 bases lay between the germline ends. CDR3 size: 17 residues. CDR1 and CDR2 from the germline V gene are SEHNR and FQNEAQ (reference sequence). The CDR3 loop is CASNKQGTYSGANVLTF. CDR3 coding DNA: TGTGCCAGCAACAAACAGGGTACTTACTCTGGGGCCAACGTCCTGACTTTC.

The rearrangement uses TRBV19 and TRBJ1-1, with 9 bases lining up with TRBD1. Germline V gives CDR1 LNHDA, CDR2 SQIVND (reference sequence). This CDR3 spans 19 amino acids. After removal of 5 bases from V and 1 base from J, the junction contained 17 bases not matched to a gene. This CDR3 reads CASSHGQGSSNPKNTEAFF. The CDR3 nucleotides are TGTGCCAGTAGTCACGGACAGGGGAGTTCAAACCCCAAGAACACTGAAGCTTTCTTT.